This T cell receptor beta chain comes out of a study of beta chain features in type 1 diabetes. The CDR3 consists of 13 residues. Germline V gene lookup returns CDR1 SQVTM and CDR2 ANQGSEA. Trimming stripped 7 bases from V and 9 bases from J, with 20 bases between. Investigators reverse transcribed all isolated RNA, so they sequenced expressed TCRB transcripts. Assay: immunoSEQ multiplex PCR; the TCRdb copy retains only in-frame clones and omits some. The table has 200,000 to 250,000 clones, 16% seen once; the top ten hold 0.07% to 0.095%. Details on this clone: Antigen specificity is unknown.

General observations from the study: Significant though moderate, a shortening of TCRB CDR3s appeared in all four CD4+ subsets of Type 1 diabetes patients. Type 1 diabetes patients showed fewer insertions and more deletions at VDJ junctions.

The J gene is TRBJ2-3, the V gene TRBV29-1, with D perhaps given as TRBD1 or TRBD2 (5 bases each). The sample was naive CD4+ T cells from blood. The clonotype was recovered from a man in his thirties or forties with type 1 diabetes. The CDR3 sequence is CSETGRAEGTQYF. For the CDR3, the DNA is TGCAGCGAGACGGGACGGGCTGAGGGGACGCAGTATTTT.